This passage covers 20 T cell receptor beta chains from one sample sequenced in a study of CD8+ T cells in alopecia areata. The treatment here: oral pan-JAK inhibitor, 5-10 mg twice daily. Extracted from the samples, RNA was reverse transcribed into cDNA to serve as the sequencing template. Repertoires were generated with immunoSEQ multiplex PCR, while TCRdb's copy carries only in-frame clones and drops some. The table has over 150,000 clones, approximately 53% seen once. The material was CD8+ T cells sorted from blood, obtained at week 24, from a patient treated with tofacitinib. The receptors shown here come from a human donor with alopecia areata.

This CDR3 is CASSQEELAGGRELFF. For the CDR3, the DNA is TGCGCCAGCAGCCAAGAGGAACTAGCGGGCGGGCGGGAGCTGTTTTTT. J is TRBJ2-2 and V is TRBV4-3, with 9 bases matching TRBD2. The CDR3 runs 16 residues. In germline, CDR1 is LGHNA, CDR2 YSLEER. With V trimmed by 0 bases and J by 9 bases, 8 bases remained unmatched.

Only a few counts were recorded for this clone. V usage is TRBV6-1 and J usage is TRBJ2-2, with a weak D call TRBD1 (6 bases). CDR1 is MNHNS and CDR2 is SASEGT in the germline V gene. This CDR3 has 18 residues. The V and J ends lost 1 base and 4 bases respectively, with 19 bases between them. The CDR3 nucleotides are TGTGCCAGCAGTGAAGTTGTATGGGCAGGGGCGAGCACCGGGGAGCTGTTTTTT. This encodes CASSEVVWAGASTGELFF.

Only a few counts were recorded for this clone. This sequence joins TRBV19 and TRBJ2-2, with D uncertain. Germline CDR1 is LNHDA and CDR2 is SQIVND (reference sequence). The CDR3 totals 17 residues. Trimming removed 0 bases at V and 3 bases at J, with 14 bases between. CDR3 coding DNA: TGTGCCAGTAGTATAGACATGGAGCTCCAGTACACCGGGGAGCTGTTTTTT. Its protein product is CASSIDMELQYTGELFF.

This clone has a handful of counts. The chain combines TRBV30 with TRBJ2-7; either TRBD1 or TRBD2 may fit D (5 bases each). Germline CDR1 and CDR2: GTSNPN and SVGIG (reference sequence). CDR3 length: 16 residues. Trimming took 5 bases from V and 5 from J, leaving 25 bases between them. This CDR3 is CAWAWAMSGTANEQYF. CDR3 nucleotide sequence: TGTGCCTGGGCGTGGGCAATGTCGGGGACCGCCAACGAGCAGTACTTC.

The V gene is TRBV18, the J gene TRBJ2-5, with TRBD2 identical over 9 bases. Germline lookup yields CDR1 KGHSH and CDR2 LQKENI. The CDR3 contains 16 residues. Trimming at V came to 2 bases and at J to 4 bases, leaving 8 bases not matched to a gene. The DNA of the CDR3 is TGTGCCAGCTCACCATACGAGCGGGGGGACCGAGAGACCCAGTACTTC. Its translation: CASSPYERGDRETQYF. Complete variable domain (other parts from reference TRBV18 and TRBJ2-5): NAGVMQNPRHLVRRRGQEARLRCSPMKGHSHVYWYRQLPEEGLKFMVYLQKENIIDESGMPKERFSAEFPKEGPSILRIQQVVRGDSAAYFCASSPYERGDRETQYFGPGTRLLVL.

The genes are TRBV5-1 and TRBJ2-1, with D maybe TRBD1 (6 bases). CDR3 length: 15 amino acids. Trimming took 7 bases from V and 5 from J, leaving 19 bases between them. Germline assignment: CDR1 SGHRS and CDR2 YFSETQ. The CDR3 reads CASAEGQGSNNEQFF. CDR3 DNA: TGCGCCAGCGCTGAGGGGCAGGGGTCTAACAATGAGCAGTTCTTC.

This chain joins TRBV2 and TRBJ2-6, with no clear D. Germline lookup yields CDR1 SNHLY and CDR2 FYNNEI. The CDR3 runs 14 residues. V gave up 8 bases and J gave up 0 bases, with 8 bases separating them. CDR3 in amino acids: CASLDDSGANVLTF. CDR3 coding DNA: TGTGCCAGCCTGGATGACTCTGGGGCCAACGTCCTGACTTTC.

The chain has TRBV7-2 and TRBJ2-7; D not certain. This CDR3 is built from 14 residues. CDR1 and CDR2 (germline): SGHTA, FQGNSA. Trimming stripped 3 bases from V and 4 bases from J, with 13 bases between. The CDR3 DNA sequence: TGTGCCAGCAGCTTCTTGGGAACAGAGTACGAGCAGTACTTC. Its protein product is CASSFLGTEYEQYF.

The chain joins TRBV7-4 to TRBJ1-2; tentative D call: TRBD1 (5 bases). V lost 1 base and J lost 4, with 13 bases in between. CDR1 and CDR2 (germline): SGHVT, SQSDAQ. CDR3 length: 15 amino acids. CDR3 protein: CASSLDSGTTYGYTF. Written as DNA, the CDR3 is TGTGCCAGCAGCTTAGACTCCGGGACTACCTATGGCTACACCTTC.

The gene calls are TRBV4-3 and TRBJ1-1; the D is unclear. Germline V gene lookup returns CDR1 LGHNA and CDR2 YSLEER. V lost 0 bases and J lost 8, with 13 bases in between. The CDR3 extends over 14 amino acids. In DNA, the CDR3 is TGCGCCAGCAGCCAAGACGGGCAAATCACGGAAGCTTTCTTT. Translation gives CASSQDGQITEAFF.

The chain links TRBV30 to TRBJ2-7; D unresolved. Trimming shortened V by 3 bases and J by 0 bases, and 6 bases separated the two germline ends. Germline loops: CDR1 GTSNPN, CDR2 SVGIG (reference sequence). The CDR3 covers 12 residues. As DNA, the CDR3 is TGTGCCTGGAGCCGAAGCTCCTACGAGCAGTACTTC. Protein: CAWSRSSYEQYF.

This chain connects TRBV7-8 to TRBJ2-7; D may be TRBD1 or TRBD2 (5 bases each). Trimming took 1 base from V and 7 from J, leaving 14 bases between them. The germline V gene has CDR1 SGHVS and CDR2 FQNEAQ. There are 14 residues in the CDR3. The CDR3 here is CASSLDLPGPEQYF. As DNA, the CDR3 is TGTGCCAGCAGCTTAGATCTTCCGGGGCCGGAGCAGTACTTC.

V usage is TRBV7-6 and J usage is TRBJ2-1, with 10 bases that match TRBD2. Germline V gene data show CDR1 as SGHVS and CDR2 as FNYEAQ. V trimming: 5 bases; J trimming: 9 bases; junction bases outside the gene matches: 7. This CDR3 region has 14 residues. CDR3 in amino acids: CASSTSGGAGEQFF. Here the CDR3 DNA reads TGTGCCAGCAGCACGAGCGGGGGGGCGGGTGAGCAGTTCTTC.

V gene TRBV30 combines with J gene TRBJ2-7; D is possibly TRBD1 (7 bases). Deletions cut 5 bases from V and 2 bases from J, with 16 bases between. Germline CDR1 and CDR2: GTSNPN and SVGIG (reference sequence). CDR3 length: 14 amino acids. Written as DNA, the CDR3 is TGTGCCTGGGAGGAGTCAGGGGGGACCTACGAGCAGTACTTC. Amino acids: CAWEESGGTYEQYF.

The rearrangement joins TRBV15 to TRBJ2-7; D is unresolved. V was trimmed by 8 bases and J by 3 bases, leaving 14 bases between them. The CDR3 spans 13 residues. Germline CDR1 LNHNV, CDR2 YYDKDF (reference sequence). Here the CDR3 reads CATRDRVNYEQYF. The CDR3, as DNA: TGTGCCACCCGCGATCGGGTGAACTACGAGCAGTACTTC.

This clone was observed once. J is TRBJ2-1 and V is TRBV5-1; D is unclear. The CDR3 is made up of 13 amino acids. The germline gives CDR1 SGHRS, CDR2 YFSETQ. V was trimmed by 3 bases and J by 4 bases, leaving 8 bases between them. This CDR3 reads CASSSRQYNEQFF. CDR3 bases: TGCGCCAGCAGCTCCCGACAATACAATGAGCAGTTCTTC. Using reference TRBV5-1 and TRBJ2-1 for the parts outside the CDR3, the full variable domain is KAGVTQTPRYLIKTRGQQVTLSCSPISGHRSVSWYQQTPGQGLQFLFEYFSETQRNKGNFPGRFSGRQFSNSRSEMNVSTLELGDSALYLCASSSRQYNEQFFGPGTRLTVL.

The chain employs TRBV19 and TRBJ1-5; a possible D gene is TRBD1 (5 bases). The length of the CDR3 is 13 residues. Germline V CDR1 and CDR2: LNHDA, SQIVND (reference sequence). Trimming cost V 6 bases and J 7 bases, with 13 bases left between them. The CDR3 sequence: CASSAGPSQPQHF. In DNA, the CDR3 is TGTGCCAGTAGCGCGGGGCCTTCCCAGCCCCAGCATTTT.

The chain couples TRBV15 to TRBJ2-7; D gene ambiguous. V lost 3 bases and J 1 base, leaving 10 bases between the germline ends. CDR3 length: 14 amino acids. CDR1 LNHNV and CDR2 YYDKDF come from the germline V gene (reference sequence). The CDR3 loop reads CATSSGLSSYEQYF. The CDR3, as DNA: TGTGCCACCAGCAGTGGCCTTAGTTCCTACGAGCAGTACTTC.

This clone was observed a few times. The V call is TRBV7-6, the J call TRBJ1-1; D remains unclear. Trimming shortened V by 1 base and J by 0 bases, and 9 bases separated the two germline ends. Germline CDR1 and CDR2: SGHVS and FNYEAQ. The CDR3 is made up of 15 amino acids. CDR3 in amino acids: CASSLVQTLNTEAFF. As DNA, the CDR3 is TGTGCCAGCAGCTTAGTACAGACTTTGAACACTGAAGCTTTCTTT. Full variable domain (outside the CDR3, taken from reference TRBV7-6 and TRBJ1-1): GAGVSQSPRYKVTKRGQDVALRCDPISGHVSLYWYRQALGQGPEFLTYFNYEAQQDKSGLPNDRFSAERPEGSISTLTIQRTEQRDSAMYRCASSLVQTLNTEAFFGQGTRLTVV.

The chain is built from TRBV28 and TRBJ2-6; D remains unclear. V was clipped by 3 bases and J by 12 bases, with 6 bases between them. The CDR3 covers 11 residues. In germline, CDR1 is MDHEN, CDR2 SYDVKM. The CDR3 sequence is CASSLYGVLTF. CDR3 sequence (DNA): TGTGCCAGCAGTTTGTATGGCGTCCTGACTTTC. Full variable domain (missing parts from reference TRBV28 and TRBJ2-6): DVKVTQSSRYLVKRTGEKVFLECVQDMDHENMFWYRQDPGLGLRLIYFSYDVKMKEKGDIPEGYSVSREKKERFSLILESASTNQTSMYLCASSLYGVLTFGAGSRLTVL.